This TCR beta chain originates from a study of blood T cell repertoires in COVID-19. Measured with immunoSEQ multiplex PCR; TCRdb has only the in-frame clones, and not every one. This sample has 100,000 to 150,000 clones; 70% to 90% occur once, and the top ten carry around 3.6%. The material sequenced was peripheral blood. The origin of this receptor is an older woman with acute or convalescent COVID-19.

CDR3 loop: CASSLARGNQPQHF. CDR3 sequence (DNA): TGTGCCAGCAGCTTAGCCCGCGGCAATCAGCCCCAGCATTTT. The chain is built from TRBV7-8 and TRBJ1-5; D unclear. Per germline, CDR1 SGHVS and CDR2 FQNEAQ. The V end was cut by 0 bases, the J end by 2 bases, with 5 bases between. This CDR3 has 14 amino acids.